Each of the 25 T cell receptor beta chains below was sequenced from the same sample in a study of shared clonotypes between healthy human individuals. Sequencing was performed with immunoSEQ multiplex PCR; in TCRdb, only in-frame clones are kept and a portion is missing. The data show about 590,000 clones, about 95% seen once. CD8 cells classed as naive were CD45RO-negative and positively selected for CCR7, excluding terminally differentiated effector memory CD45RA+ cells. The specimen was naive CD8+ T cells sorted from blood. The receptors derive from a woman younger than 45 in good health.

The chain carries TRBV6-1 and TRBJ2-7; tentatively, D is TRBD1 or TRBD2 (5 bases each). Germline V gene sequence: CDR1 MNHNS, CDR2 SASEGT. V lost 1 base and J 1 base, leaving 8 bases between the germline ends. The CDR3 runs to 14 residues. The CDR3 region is CASSEGGTSYEQYF. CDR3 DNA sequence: TGTGCCAGCAGTGAAGGAGGGACGTCCTACGAGCAGTACTTC.

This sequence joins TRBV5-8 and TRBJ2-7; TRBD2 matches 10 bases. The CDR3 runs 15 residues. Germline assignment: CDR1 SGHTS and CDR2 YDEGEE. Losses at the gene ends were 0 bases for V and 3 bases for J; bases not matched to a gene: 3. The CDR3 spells CASSLVLAGGYEQYF. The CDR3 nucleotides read TGTGCCAGCAGCTTGGTATTAGCGGGAGGCTACGAGCAGTACTTC.

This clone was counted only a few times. The CDR3 nucleotides are TGTGCCAGCAGGGTTCTTAGGAATGAGCAGTTCTTC. As protein: CASRVLRNEQFF. The rearrangement joins TRBV2 to TRBJ2-1, with no clear D. The CDR3 has 12 residues. Germline V gene data show CDR1 as SNHLY and CDR2 as FYNNEI. The germline V and J ends were trimmed by 6 bases and 7 bases, with 10 bases remaining between them.

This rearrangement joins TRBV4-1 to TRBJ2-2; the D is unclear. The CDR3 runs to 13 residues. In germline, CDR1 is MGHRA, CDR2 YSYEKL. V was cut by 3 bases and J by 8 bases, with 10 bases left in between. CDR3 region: CASSHQRAGELFF. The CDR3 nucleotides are TGCGCCAGCAGCCATCAAAGGGCGGGGGAGCTGTTTTTT.

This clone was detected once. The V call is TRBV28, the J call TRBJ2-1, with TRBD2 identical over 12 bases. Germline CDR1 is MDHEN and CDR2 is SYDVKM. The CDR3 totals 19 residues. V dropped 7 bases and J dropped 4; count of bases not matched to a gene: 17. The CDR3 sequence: CASTPLAASGRAGYNEQFF. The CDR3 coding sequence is TGTGCCAGCACCCCCCTAGCGGCTAGCGGGAGGGCCGGTTACAATGAGCAGTTCTTC.

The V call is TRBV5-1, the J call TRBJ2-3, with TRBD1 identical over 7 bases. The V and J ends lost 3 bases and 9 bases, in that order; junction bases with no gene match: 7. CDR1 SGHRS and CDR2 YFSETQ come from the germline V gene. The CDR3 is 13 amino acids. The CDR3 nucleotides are TGCGCCAGCAGCTCACTCCGGGACAGAACGCAGTATTTT. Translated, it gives CASSSLRDRTQYF.

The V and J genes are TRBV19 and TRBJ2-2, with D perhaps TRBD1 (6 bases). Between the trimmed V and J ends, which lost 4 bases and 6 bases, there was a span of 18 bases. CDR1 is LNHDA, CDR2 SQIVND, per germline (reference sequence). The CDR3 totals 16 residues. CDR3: CASSNYRDTDAGELFF. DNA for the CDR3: TGTGCCAGTAGTAATTACCGGGACACCGACGCCGGGGAGCTGTTTTTT.

DNA of the CDR3: TGTGCCAGCAGCGTGGATCCGGGACAGCCGAACACCGGGGAGCTGTTTTTT. Amino acid sequence: CASSVDPGQPNTGELFF. The chain combines TRBV9 with TRBJ2-2; 7 bases agree with TRBD1. This CDR3 comprises 17 residues. CDR1 is SGDLS, CDR2 YYNGEE, per germline. V lost 2 bases, J lost 0 bases, and 7 bases stayed unmatched.

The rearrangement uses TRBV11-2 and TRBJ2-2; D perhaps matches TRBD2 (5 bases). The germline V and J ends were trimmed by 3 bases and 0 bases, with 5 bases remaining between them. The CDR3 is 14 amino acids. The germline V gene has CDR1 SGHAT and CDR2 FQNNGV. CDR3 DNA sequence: TGTGCCAGCAGCTTGGGAGCGAACACCGGGGAGCTGTTTTTT. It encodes CASSLGANTGELFF.

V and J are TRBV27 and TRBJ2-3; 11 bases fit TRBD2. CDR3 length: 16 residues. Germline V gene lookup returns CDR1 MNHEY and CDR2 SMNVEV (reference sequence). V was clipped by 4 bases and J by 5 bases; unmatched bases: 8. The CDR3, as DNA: TGTGCCAGCAGTTACGGGACTAGCGGAGCAAGAGATACGCAGTATTTT. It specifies CASSYGTSGARDTQYF.

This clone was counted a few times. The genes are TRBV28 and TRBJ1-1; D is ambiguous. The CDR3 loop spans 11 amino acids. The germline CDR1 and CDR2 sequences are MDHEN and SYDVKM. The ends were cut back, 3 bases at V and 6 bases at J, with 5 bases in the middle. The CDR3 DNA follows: TGTGCCAGCAGTTTCTTTGCTGAAGCTTTCTTT. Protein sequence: CASSFFAEAFF.

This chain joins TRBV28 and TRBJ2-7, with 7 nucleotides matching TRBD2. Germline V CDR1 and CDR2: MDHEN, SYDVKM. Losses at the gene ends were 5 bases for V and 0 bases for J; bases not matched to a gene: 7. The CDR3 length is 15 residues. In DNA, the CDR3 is TGTGCCAGCAGTGTAGCGGGCTCGAGCTCCTACGAGCAGTACTTC. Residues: CASSVAGSSSYEQYF. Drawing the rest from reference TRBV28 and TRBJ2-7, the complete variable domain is DVKVTQSSRYLVKRTGEKVFLECVQDMDHENMFWYRQDPGLGLRLIYFSYDVKMKEKGDIPEGYSVSREKKERFSLILESASTNQTSMYLCASSVAGSSSYEQYFGPGTRLTVT.

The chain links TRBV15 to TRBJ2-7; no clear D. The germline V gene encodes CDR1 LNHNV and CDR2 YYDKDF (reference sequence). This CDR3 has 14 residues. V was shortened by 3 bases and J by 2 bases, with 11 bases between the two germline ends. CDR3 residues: CATSSSGTAYEQYF. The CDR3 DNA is TGTGCCACCAGCAGTTCCGGAACGGCCTACGAGCAGTACTTC.

The chain's CDR3 is CASSVLAGGDEQYF. The CDR3 nucleotides are TGTGCCAGCAGCGTACTAGCGGGAGGCGACGAGCAGTACTTC. The chain links TRBV7-6 to TRBJ2-7; 12 bases are shared with TRBD2. Germline V lookup: CDR1 SGHVS, CDR2 FNYEAQ. V gave up 5 bases and J gave up 5 bases; unmatched junction bases: 4. The CDR3 loop spans 14 amino acids.

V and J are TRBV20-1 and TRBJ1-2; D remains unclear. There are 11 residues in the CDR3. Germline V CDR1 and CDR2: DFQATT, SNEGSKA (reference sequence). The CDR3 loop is CSPNPRGGYTF. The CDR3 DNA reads TGCAGCCCTAACCCCCGGGGAGGCTACACCTTC.

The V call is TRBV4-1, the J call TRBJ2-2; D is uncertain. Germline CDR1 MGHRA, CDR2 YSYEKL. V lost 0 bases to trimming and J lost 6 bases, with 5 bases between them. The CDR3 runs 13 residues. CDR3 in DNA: TGCGCCAGCAGCCAAGATTGGGCCGGGGAGCTGTTTTTT. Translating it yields CASSQDWAGELFF.

In nucleotides, the CDR3 is TGTGCCAGCAGCCAAGGACAGGACCTCTATGGCTACACCTTC. It translates to CASSQGQDLYGYTF. V usage is TRBV6-6 and J usage is TRBJ1-2; 7 bases line up with TRBD1. CDR3 length equals 14 residues. From germline, CDR1 is MNHNY and CDR2 SVGAGI (reference sequence). V gave up 6 bases and J gave up 4 bases; unmatched junction bases: 8.

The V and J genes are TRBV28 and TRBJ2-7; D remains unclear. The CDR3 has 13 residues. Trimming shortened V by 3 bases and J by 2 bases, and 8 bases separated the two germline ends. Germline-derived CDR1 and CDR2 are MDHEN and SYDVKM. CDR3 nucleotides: TGTGCCAGCAGTTTTGTACCAACCTACGAGCAGTACTTC. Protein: CASSFVPTYEQYF.

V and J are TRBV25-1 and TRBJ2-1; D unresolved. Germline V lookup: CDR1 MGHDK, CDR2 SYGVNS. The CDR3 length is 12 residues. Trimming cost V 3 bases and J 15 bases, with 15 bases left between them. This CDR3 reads CASSDWDGSRFF. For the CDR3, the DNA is TGTGCCAGCAGTGACTGGGATGGTAGCCGGTTCTTC.

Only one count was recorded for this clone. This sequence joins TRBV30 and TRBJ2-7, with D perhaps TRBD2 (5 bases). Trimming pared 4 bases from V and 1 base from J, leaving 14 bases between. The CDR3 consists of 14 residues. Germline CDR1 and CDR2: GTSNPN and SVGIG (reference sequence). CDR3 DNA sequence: TGTGCCTGGACTACCGGGATCCTATCCTACGAGCAGTACTTC. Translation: CAWTTGILSYEQYF.

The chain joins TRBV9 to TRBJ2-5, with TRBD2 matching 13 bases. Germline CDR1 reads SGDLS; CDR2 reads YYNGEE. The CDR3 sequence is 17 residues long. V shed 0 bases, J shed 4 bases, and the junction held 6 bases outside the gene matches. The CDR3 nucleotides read TGTGCCAGCAGCGTAGGACTAGCGGGAGGTTTAATAGAGACCCAGTACTTC. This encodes CASSVGLAGGLIETQYF.

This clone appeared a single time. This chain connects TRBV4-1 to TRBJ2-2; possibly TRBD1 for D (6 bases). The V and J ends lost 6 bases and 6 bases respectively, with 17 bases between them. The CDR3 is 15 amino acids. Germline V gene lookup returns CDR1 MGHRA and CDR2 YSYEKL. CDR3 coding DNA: TGCGCCAGCAGAAACAGGGCGGGTGGGTCCGGGGAGCTGTTTTTT. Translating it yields CASRNRAGGSGELFF.

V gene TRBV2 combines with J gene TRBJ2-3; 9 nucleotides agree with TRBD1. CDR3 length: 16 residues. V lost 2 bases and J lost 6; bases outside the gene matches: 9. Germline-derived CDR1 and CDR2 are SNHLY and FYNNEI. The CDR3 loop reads CASSEIQQGALDTQYF. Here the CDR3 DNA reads TGTGCCAGCAGTGAAATCCAACAGGGGGCGCTGGATACGCAGTATTTT.

In nucleotides, the CDR3 is TGTGCCAGCAGCTTAGCGGGAGCGGGGAAAGAGACCCAGTACTTC. Residues: CASSLAGAGKETQYF. The chain links TRBV7-2 to TRBJ2-5; 7 bases are shared with TRBD2. After removal of 0 bases from V and 3 bases from J, the junction contained 4 bases not matched to a gene. The germline V gene has CDR1 SGHTA and CDR2 FQGNSA. The CDR3 runs 15 residues.

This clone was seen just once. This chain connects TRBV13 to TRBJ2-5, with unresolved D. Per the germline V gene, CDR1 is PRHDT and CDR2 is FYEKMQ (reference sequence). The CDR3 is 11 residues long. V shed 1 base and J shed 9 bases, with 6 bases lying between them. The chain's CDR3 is CASSLDQAQYF. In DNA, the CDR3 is TGTGCCAGCAGCTTAGATCAAGCCCAGTACTTC.